This TCR beta chain comes out of a study of T cells in localized non-small cell lung cancer. A note on this clone: Its target is unknown.

Whole-study results and caveats: Paired adjacent lung recovered a median roughly 60 of the top 100 tumor clones. Uninvolved adjacent lung had the highest recorded T cell clonality, with tumor below it. A raised T cell density in blood coincided with lengthier overall survival. The tumor had only one region sequenced, so heterogeneity remains possible.

Assay used: immunoSEQ multiplex PCR; TCRdb lists only in-frame clones, some missing. The data show approximately 31,000 clones, about nine tenths seen once. Trimming stripped 4 bases from V and 0 bases from J, with 16 bases between. The germline V gene has CDR1 SQVTM and CDR2 ANQGSEA. CDR3 size: 16 residues. The source material was peripheral blood mononuclear cells, sampled before any cancer treatment. The origin of this receptor is a man between 40 and 70 years old with stage III lung adenocarcinoma. The chain combines TRBV29-1 with TRBJ2-4, with D tentatively TRBD2 (6 bases). The CDR3 region has the DNA TGCAGCGTTGGAGAGGGAAGGGGACTAGCCAAAAACATTCAGTACTTC. Protein: CSVGEGRGLAKNIQYF.